These 15 T cell receptor beta chains were sequenced from one sample in a study of blood T cell repertoires in COVID-19. Profiled with immunoSEQ multiplex PCR; TCRdb holds only in-frame clones, not every one. This table holds roughly 230,000 clones, approximately 80% found once. The sequenced sample was peripheral blood. The receptors shown here come from a woman aged 55-69 years with active or convalescent COVID-19.

V gene TRBV6-5 combines with J gene TRBJ2-2; no firm D call. Looked up from germline, CDR1 is MNHEY and CDR2 is SVGAGI. The CDR3 has 15 amino acids. Between the trimmed V and J ends, which lost 6 bases and 1 base, there was a span of 12 bases. The CDR3 sequence is CASRSQTVNTGELFF. CDR3 DNA: TGTGCCAGCAGATCGCAAACAGTGAACACCGGGGAGCTGTTTTTT.

V and J are TRBV3-1 (or the pseudogene TRBV3-2) and TRBJ1-5; possibly TRBD1 for D (5 bases). Trimming removed 1 base at V and 5 bases at J, with 12 bases between. Germline V CDR1 and CDR2: LGHDT, YNNKEL (reference sequence). This CDR3 contains 15 residues. CDR3 sequence reads: CASSQVPGRHQPQHF. DNA for the CDR3: TGTGCCAGCAGCCAAGTTCCAGGGCGGCATCAGCCCCAGCATTTT.

This sequence joins TRBV6-2 or TRBV6-3 and TRBJ1-1; D is undetermined. CDR3 length: 14 amino acids. The germline V and J ends were trimmed by 0 bases and 5 bases, with 10 bases remaining between them. Looked up from germline, CDR1 is MNHEY and CDR2 is SVGEGT. CDR3 protein: CASSYSFRITEAFF. The CDR3 region has the DNA TGTGCCAGCAGTTACTCGTTCAGGATAACTGAAGCTTTCTTT.

The chain joins TRBV5-8 to TRBJ1-5; D uncertain. V shed 4 bases and J shed 0 bases, with 11 bases lying between them. Germline V gives CDR1 SGHTS, CDR2 YDEGEE. The CDR3 totals 15 residues. CDR3 region: CASSPGLHSNQPQHF. In DNA, the CDR3 is TGTGCCAGCAGCCCAGGCCTTCATAGCAATCAGCCCCAGCATTTT.

V usage is TRBV3-1 (or the pseudogene TRBV3-2) and J usage is TRBJ1-5; D not certain. The CDR3 is 14 amino acids. The germline V gene has CDR1 LGHDT and CDR2 YNNKEL (reference sequence). V was shortened by 0 bases and J by 5 bases, with 8 bases between the two germline ends. The CDR3 loop reads CASSQDPGDQPQHF. The CDR3 bases are TGTGCCAGCAGCCAAGATCCAGGCGATCAGCCCCAGCATTTT.

The count of this clone is one. This chain links TRBV10-3 with TRBJ2-5; 13 bases line up with TRBD2. Trimming took 5 bases from V and 2 from J; bases not matched to a gene: 2. There are 15 residues in the CDR3. The germline V gene has CDR1 ENHRY and CDR2 SYGVKD. The CDR3 nucleotides are TGTGCCATCAGTACTAGCGGGGGGGAACAAGAGACCCAGTACTTC. It specifies CAISTSGGEQETQYF.

CDR3 sequence reads: CASSYREGNYGYTF. The CDR3 bases are TGTGCCAGCAGTTACAGGGAGGGGAACTATGGCTACACCTTC. This chain links TRBV6-5 with TRBJ1-2, with TRBD1 as a possible D gene (5 bases). In germline, CDR1 is MNHEY, CDR2 SVGAGI. Between the trimmed V and J ends, which lost 2 bases and 2 bases, there was a span of 9 bases. The CDR3 runs 14 residues.

This clone was seen only once. J is TRBJ2-7 and V is TRBV30, with D possibly being TRBD2 (5 bases). The CDR3 is 11 amino acids. Trimming took off 0 bases at V and 5 bases at J, with 5 bases between the two ends. Germline V gene data show CDR1 as GTSNPN and CDR2 as SVGIG (reference sequence). DNA of the CDR3: TGTGCCTGGAGTGTACTAGACGAGCAGTACTTC. Translated: CAWSVLDEQYF.

The V gene is TRBV5-1, the J gene TRBJ2-3; 7 nucleotides agree with TRBD2. Germline V lookup: CDR1 SGHRS, CDR2 YFSETQ. V was clipped by 7 bases and J by 6 bases; unmatched bases: 29. This CDR3 comprises 20 residues. The CDR3 DNA reads as TGCGCCAGCGTCGACCCTACCCCCGCACTAGATGGGGGGGGGAGGGATACGCAGTATTTT. Amino acid sequence: CASVDPTPALDGGGRDTQYF.

The chain has TRBV19 and TRBJ2-3, with a weak D call TRBD1 (6 bases). CDR1 and CDR2 from the germline V gene are LNHDA and SQIVND (reference sequence). V was pared by 4 bases and J by 2 bases, with 10 bases between. The CDR3 runs to 14 residues. The CDR3 nucleotides are TGTGCCAGTAGTACGGGACACCACACAGATACGCAGTATTTT. Translated, it gives CASSTGHHTDTQYF. The entire variable domain, with the rest obtained from reference TRBV19 and TRBJ2-3, is as follows: DGGITQSPKYLFRKEGQNVTLSCEQNLNHDAMYWYRQDPGQGLRLIYYSQIVNDFQKGDIAEGYSVSREKKESFPLTVTSAQKNPTAFYLCASSTGHHTDTQYFGPGTRLTVL.

This sequence joins TRBV7-2 and TRBJ2-3; 10 bases are shared with TRBD2. Germline values: CDR1 SGHTA, CDR2 FQGNSA. The CDR3 consists of 17 residues. J lost 3 bases, V lost 5 bases, and 11 bases had no gene match. DNA for the CDR3: TGTGCCAGCAGCCTGAAACTAGCGGGAAGTGGGACAGATACGCAGTATTTT. This translates into CASSLKLAGSGTDTQYF.

The chain employs TRBV7-9 and TRBJ2-2; no clear D. This CDR3 spans 15 amino acids. CDR1 SEHNR and CDR2 FQNEAQ come from the germline V gene (reference sequence). V dropped 2 bases and J dropped 1 base, with 8 bases sitting between them. The CDR3: CASSLLTGNTGELFF. The CDR3 nucleotides read TGTGCCAGCAGCTTATTGACGGGGAACACCGGGGAGCTGTTTTTT.

This chain uses TRBV11-2 with TRBJ2-5; D is unresolved. CDR1 and CDR2 (germline): SGHAT, FQNNGV. V lost 6 bases and J 4 bases, leaving 9 bases between the germline ends. The CDR3 is 12 amino acids. The CDR3 DNA follows: TGTGCCAGCAGGGTCCCCGGAGAGACCCAGTACTTC. It yields the protein CASRVPGETQYF.

The chain joins TRBV5-3 to TRBJ1-5; the match to TRBD1 covers 8 bases. TRBV5-3 is an ORF, with its function uncertain. J was trimmed by 2 bases and V by 7 bases; bases with no gene match: 5. The CDR3 has 14 amino acids. The CDR3 protein is CARLTGGRNQPQHF. The CDR3 bases are TGTGCCAGACTCACAGGGGGGCGCAATCAGCCCCAGCATTTT.

The chain links TRBV18 to TRBJ1-3; possible D gene TRBD1, 5 bases. The CDR3 runs 15 residues. V shed 3 bases and J shed 4 bases, with 13 bases lying between them. Germline lookup yields CDR1 KGHSH and CDR2 LQKENI. DNA of the CDR3: TGTGCCAGCTCACCTTCGAAGGGGCCCGGAAACACCATATATTTT. Translation: CASSPSKGPGNTIYF.